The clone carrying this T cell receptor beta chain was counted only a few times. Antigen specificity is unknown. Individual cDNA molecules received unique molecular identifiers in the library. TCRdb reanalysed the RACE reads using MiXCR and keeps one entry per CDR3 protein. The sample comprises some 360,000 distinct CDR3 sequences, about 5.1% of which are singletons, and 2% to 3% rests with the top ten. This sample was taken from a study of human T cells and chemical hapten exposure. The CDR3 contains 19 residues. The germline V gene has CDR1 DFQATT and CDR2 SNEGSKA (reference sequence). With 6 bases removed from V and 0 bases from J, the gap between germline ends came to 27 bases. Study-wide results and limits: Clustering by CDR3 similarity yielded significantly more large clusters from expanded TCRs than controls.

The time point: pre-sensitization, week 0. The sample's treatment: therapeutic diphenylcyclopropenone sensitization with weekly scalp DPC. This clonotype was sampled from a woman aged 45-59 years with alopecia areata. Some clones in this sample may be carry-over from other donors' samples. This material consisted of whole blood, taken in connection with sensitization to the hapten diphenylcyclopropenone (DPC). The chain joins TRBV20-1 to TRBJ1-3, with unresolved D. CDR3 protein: CSASERAGAPPISGNTIYF. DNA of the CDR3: TGCAGTGCCAGTGAGCGGGCAGGCGCTCCCCCTATCTCTGGAAACACCATATATTTT.